This T cell receptor beta chain is from a study of identical twins. The study's findings and limits: Researchers caution that invariant MAIT and iNKT cells could partly confound zero-insertion analyses.

In its sample, this clonotype was seen a few times. Its antigen is as yet unknown. TCRdb passed the 5' RACE reads through MiXCR, listing each CDR3 protein once. The repertoire includes some 300,000 distinct CDR3 sequences, more than 9% of them detected once, and 7.2% sits in the top ten. CDR3 length: 15 amino acids. V dropped 6 bases and J dropped 1 base, with 14 bases sitting between them. Germline loops: CDR1 WNHNN, CDR2 SYGVQD (reference sequence). Another study also made use of these data, one on yellow fever vaccine responses in identical twins.

The sequence was obtained from a woman aged 18-35 years in good health. Sample: CD8+ T cells sorted from blood. This rearrangement joins TRBV10-1 to TRBJ2-3; D call uncertain. DNA of the CDR3: TGCGCCAGCAGCGGCAAGGTTTTTGGCACAGATACGCAGTATTTT. It encodes CASSGKVFGTDTQYF.